Below, one T cell receptor beta chain is given with its context. Naive CD4+ cells had CD25+ Tregs removed. TCRdb analysed the 5' RACE reads with MiXCR anew, one entry per CDR3 protein. The table shows fewer than 60,000 distinct CDR3 sequences, with around a quarter occurring only once. The sequencing sample was made of naive CD4+ T cells sorted from blood. Described subset: naive CD4+ T cells, CD4+CD45RA+CD25-. This TCR was recovered from a female donor with breast cancer.

The CDR3 loop reads CASSPGEAGYTF. The CDR3 nucleotides are TGTGCCAGCAGCCCAGGTGAGGCTGGCTACACCTTC. The rearrangement links TRBV6-6 to TRBJ1-2; D is undetermined. The germline V gene has CDR1 MNHNY and CDR2 SVGAGI (reference sequence). This CDR3 has 12 amino acids. The ends were cut back, 6 bases at V and 7 bases at J, with 12 bases in the middle.